These 2 T cell receptor beta chains were all obtained from the same sample, sequenced in a study of T cell repertoires in cytomegalovirus infection. Using its own MiXCR run on the reads, TCRdb lists one record per CDR3 protein. The table shows 900,000 to 950,000 distinct CDR3 sequences, with roughly a third occurring only once. What these receptors recognize is not known. Source: cultured CD8+ T cells from PBMCs, taken from culture after CMV antigen stimulation. These receptors all stem from a human donor in good health (CMV status not recorded). Some clones in this sample may be carry-over from other donors' samples.

This clonotype was picked up a small number of times. The chain joins TRBV15 to TRBJ2-7; perhaps D is TRBD1 or TRBD2 (5 bases each). With 4 bases removed from V and 9 bases from J, the gap between germline ends came to 13 bases. This CDR3 spans 12 amino acids. The germline V gene encodes CDR1 LNHNV and CDR2 YYDKDF (reference sequence). The CDR3 loop is CATSTPGTRQYV. CDR3 nucleotide sequence: TGTGCCACCAGCACCCCTGGGACCCGGCAGTACGTC.

This clonotype occurred many times. V gene TRBV6-1 combines with J gene TRBJ2-7; the D call may be TRBD1 or TRBD2 (5 bases each). Germline CDR1 is MNHNS and CDR2 is SASEGT. V lost 4 bases, J lost 0 bases, and 13 bases lay in between. The length of the CDR3 is 15 residues. CDR3 in amino acids: CASSGLPGPSYEQYV. DNA of the CDR3: TGTGCCAGCAGTGGGCTCCCGGGACCCTCCTACGAGCAGTACGTC.